One sample yielded the 2 T cell receptor beta chains listed below, sequenced in a study. TCRdb reprocessed the 5' RACE reads via MiXCR and lists one record per CDR3 protein. The profile shows 55,000 or so distinct CDR3 sequences, around 21% of them singletons. Cells sorted as Tregs were CD4+, CD25+ and CD127-/low. The sequencing sample was made of tumor-infiltrating Tregs sorted from the breast tumor. These receptors came from a female donor with breast cancer.

This clonotype was recorded many times. V gene TRBV4-2 combines with J gene TRBJ2-1; 11 nucleotides align to TRBD2. The germline gives CDR1 LGHNA, CDR2 YNFKEQ. The J segment lost 1 base and the V segment lost 1 base, leaving 9 bases of the junction unmatched. CDR3 length: 19 residues. The CDR3: CASSQAWTSGSTSYNEQFF. The CDR3 region has the DNA TGTGCCAGCAGCCAAGCTTGGACTAGCGGGTCCACTTCCTACAATGAGCAGTTCTTC.

A few counts support this clonotype. Possible read error: a much larger clone is one base away. This sequence joins TRBV5-1 and TRBJ1-3, with 7 bases fitting TRBD1. The CDR3 spans 14 residues. Germline V gene data show CDR1 as SGHRS and CDR2 as YFSETQ. CDR3 DNA: TGCGCCGGCAGCTTGGACAGGCTTTCCAACACCATATATTTT. Its translation is CAGSLDRLSNTIYF.